This passage covers 30 T cell receptor beta chains from one sample sequenced in a study of T cells in Graves' hyperthyroidism and ophthalmopathy. There were TCR beta CDR3 regions amplified from RNA transcripts. When the TCR CDR3 underwent first-round RT-PCR, the HTBI primer set was used. TCRdb passed the multiplex PCR reads through MiXCR, listing each CDR3 protein once. Of more than 550,000 distinct CDR3 sequences listed, roughly a sixth are singletons. The sequenced sample consisted of blood. The receptor source for this set is a woman in her forties or fifties with Graves' hyperthyroidism that later progressed to Graves' ophthalmopathy.

This clonotype has at least ten counts. The rearrangement joins TRBV7-8 to TRBJ1-1; D gene unclear. The germline V and J ends were trimmed by 6 bases and 0 bases, with 8 bases remaining between them. This CDR3 comprises 13 residues. Germline V gene sequence: CDR1 SGHVS, CDR2 FQNEAQ. CDR3 coding DNA: TGTGCCAGCAGTCGCGGATTGAACACTGAAGCTTTCTTT. Its translation is CASSRGLNTEAFF.

The V call is TRBV3-1, the J call TRBJ2-1; the D gene is possibly TRBD1 (5 bases). This CDR3 contains 15 residues. V was shortened by 1 base and J by 2 bases, with 9 bases between the two germline ends. Looked up from germline, CDR1 is LGHDT and CDR2 is YNNKEL (reference sequence). This CDR3 reads CASSQVRVPYNEQFF. The CDR3 DNA sequence: TGTGCCAGCAGCCAAGTCAGGGTGCCCTACAATGAGCAGTTCTTC.

The chain uses TRBV4-1 and TRBJ1-4; the D is unclear. Trimming stripped 0 bases from V and 7 bases from J, with 18 bases between. Germline V gives CDR1 MGHRA, CDR2 YSYEKL. The CDR3 is 17 residues long. This chain's CDR3 is CASSQERATDRGEKLFF. The CDR3 region has the DNA TGCGCCAGCAGCCAAGAACGGGCTACGGATCGGGGTGAAAAACTGTTTTTT.

This clonotype has more than one count but fewer than ten. Given a much more abundant clone one base away, this may be a read error. The rearrangement uses TRBV11-2 and TRBJ2-3, with D unresolved. Trimming left V 3 bases short and J 3 bases short, with 13 bases between. The CDR3 is 15 residues long. Germline V gene sequence: CDR1 SGHAT, CDR2 FQNNGV. The CDR3 loop reads CASSFLSKRTDTQYF. CDR3 in DNA: TGTGCCAGCAGCTTCCTTTCCAAGAGGACAGATACGCAGTATTTT.

The chain joins TRBV4-1 to TRBJ1-5, with D perhaps matching TRBD1 (6 bases). V lost 0 bases, J lost 7 bases, and 19 bases lay in between. CDR3 length: 17 residues. From germline, CDR1 is MGHRA and CDR2 YSYEKL. The CDR3 sequence is CASSQERSGVVGQPQHF. In DNA, the CDR3 is TGCGCCAGCAGCCAAGAAAGATCAGGGGTCGTCGGACAGCCCCAGCATTTT.

This clonotype was seen repeatedly, ten times or more. This chain links TRBV27 with TRBJ2-1; 8 bases align to TRBD1. Per germline, CDR1 MNHEY and CDR2 SMNVEV (reference sequence). Losses at the gene ends were 2 bases for V and 7 bases for J; bases not matched to a gene: 7. This CDR3 comprises 15 residues. CDR3 in DNA: TGTGCCAGCAGTTTAAGGGGACAGGCCCCTAATGAGCAGTTCTTC. It is translated as CASSLRGQAPNEQFF.

This clonotype has a count of ten or more. V and J are TRBV27 and TRBJ2-3, with unresolved D. The CDR3 has 14 residues. V was trimmed by 0 bases and J by 5 bases, leaving 9 bases between them. Germline CDR1 and CDR2: MNHEY and SMNVEV (reference sequence). Here the CDR3 reads CASSLSSAEDTQYF. As DNA, the CDR3 is TGTGCCAGCAGTTTATCATCGGCGGAAGATACGCAGTATTTT.

The rearrangement joins TRBV7-9 to TRBJ1-4, with TRBD1 matching 8 bases. After removal of 5 bases from V and 5 bases from J, the junction contained 10 bases not matched to a gene. The V gene's germline CDR1 is SEHNR and CDR2 FQNEAQ (reference sequence). CDR3 length: 16 residues. CDR3 in amino acids: CASSPPGQGGNEKLFF. The CDR3 region has the DNA TGTGCCAGCAGCCCCCCCGGACAGGGCGGGAATGAAAAACTGTTTTTT.

Many counts were recorded for this clonotype. The chain combines TRBV18 with TRBJ2-1; D remains unclear. CDR3 size: 12 residues. Trimming removed 1 base from V and 5 bases from J, with 3 bases in between. The germline V gene encodes CDR1 KGHSH and CDR2 LQKENI. The CDR3 nucleotides read TGTGCCAGCTCACCACTACACAATGAGCAGTTCTTC. Translating it yields CASSPLHNEQFF.

This chain connects TRBV13 to TRBJ2-1, with 8 nucleotides matching TRBD1. V was clipped by 5 bases and J by 8 bases; unmatched bases: 14. The CDR3 has 16 residues. Germline CDR1 PRHDT, CDR2 FYEKMQ (reference sequence). For the CDR3, the DNA is TGTGCCAGCAGCCTAACCGGGACAGGCGCCCTACATGAGCAGTTCTTC. Translating it yields CASSLTGTGALHEQFF. The complete variable domain, with remaining parts taken from reference TRBV13 and TRBJ2-1, reads AAGVIQSPRHLIKEKRETATLKCYPIPRHDTVYWYQQGPGQDPQFLISFYEKMQSDKGSIPDRFSAQQFSDYHSELNMSSLELGDSALYFCASSLTGTGALHEQFFGPGTRLTVL.

This clonotype was counted at least ten times. The chain employs TRBV2 and TRBJ2-1; possible D gene TRBD1, 6 bases. Germline V gene sequence: CDR1 SNHLY, CDR2 FYNNEI. The V end was cut by 4 bases, the J end by 7 bases, with 11 bases between. This CDR3 is built from 13 residues. The CDR3 DNA sequence: TGTGCCAGCAGTGCAGGGGTTCCTAATGAGCAGTTCTTC. This gives the protein CASSAGVPNEQFF.

This clonotype was seen more than once but under ten times. The chain links TRBV4-1 to TRBJ1-1, with D perhaps TRBD1 (5 bases). Germline CDR1 MGHRA, CDR2 YSYEKL. The CDR3 totals 15 residues. Trimming took off 2 bases at V and 4 bases at J, with 14 bases between the two ends. CDR3 protein: CASSQQGEPGTEAFF. CDR3 in DNA: TGCGCCAGCAGCCAACAAGGGGAGCCGGGCACTGAAGCTTTCTTT.

This clonotype showed up just a few times. V gene TRBV3-1 combines with J gene TRBJ1-2, with 7 bases fitting TRBD1. The CDR3 is made up of 14 amino acids. The germline V gene encodes CDR1 LGHDT and CDR2 YNNKEL (reference sequence). With V trimmed by 5 bases and J by 5 bases, 8 bases remained unmatched. The CDR3 spells CASSVDRVGYGYTF. DNA of the CDR3: TGTGCCAGCAGCGTCGACAGGGTCGGGTATGGCTACACCTTC.

This clonotype was observed a few times. CDR3 sequence: CSARVSQWGEKLFF. The CDR3 DNA is TGCAGTGCTAGAGTCTCGCAGTGGGGTGAAAAACTGTTTTTT. The rearrangement joins TRBV20-1 to TRBJ1-4, with no clear D. The CDR3 totals 14 residues. V gave up 1 base and J gave up 7 bases, with 13 bases separating them. From germline, CDR1 is DFQATT and CDR2 SNEGSKA (reference sequence).

This clonotype was observed many times. The chain joins TRBV7-9 to TRBJ2-7; 7 nucleotides align to TRBD1. Unmatched junction bases numbered 8, after V lost 5 bases and J lost 1 base. CDR3 size: 15 residues. CDR1 and CDR2 from the germline V gene are SEHNR and FQNEAQ (reference sequence). CDR3 sequence reads: CASSKPGQPSYEQYF. The CDR3 coding sequence is TGTGCCAGCAGCAAACCGGGACAGCCATCCTACGAGCAGTACTTC.

This clonotype was seen repeatedly, ten times or more. The V gene is TRBV3-1, the J gene TRBJ1-1, with a weak D call TRBD1 (6 bases). The CDR3 has 16 amino acids. Trimming took off 1 base at V and 1 base at J, with 13 bases between the two ends. The V gene's germline CDR1 is LGHDT and CDR2 YNNKEL (reference sequence). As DNA, the CDR3 is TGTGCCAGCAGCCAAGGTAAGAACAGGGCGAACACTGAAGCTTTCTTT. This codes for CASSQGKNRANTEAFF.

CDR3 sequence: CASSPDRGNGNQPQHF. DNA of the CDR3: TGTGCCAGCAGTCCCGACAGAGGGAATGGCAATCAGCCCCAGCATTTT. The chain uses TRBV12-3 or TRBV12-4 and TRBJ1-5; tentatively, D is TRBD1 (5 bases). V shed 5 bases and J shed 2 bases, with 16 bases lying between them. CDR3 length: 16 amino acids.

This clonotype was detected ten times or more. The chain recombines TRBV11-2 with TRBJ2-1; 7 nucleotides match TRBD2. V was clipped by 0 bases and J by 5 bases; unmatched bases: 4. The CDR3 runs 15 residues. Germline values: CDR1 SGHAT, CDR2 FQNNGV. The CDR3, as DNA: TGTGCCAGCAGCTTAGATCGACTAGCTGACAATGAGCAGTTCTTC. It specifies CASSLDRLADNEQFF.

V gene TRBV6-1 combines with J gene TRBJ1-1, with D possibly TRBD1 on 6 matching bases. Germline lookup yields CDR1 MNHNS and CDR2 SASEGT. The CDR3 has 13 residues. V lost 6 bases to trimming and J lost 10 bases, with 18 bases between them. CDR3 amino acids: CASRQPSEGGAFF. The CDR3 DNA follows: TGTGCCAGCAGACAACCATCCGAGGGGGGAGCTTTCTTT.

This clonotype was counted at least ten times. The chain joins TRBV4-1 to TRBJ1-2; 11 nucleotides line up with TRBD1. After removal of 3 bases from V and 7 bases from J, the junction contained 1 base not matched to a gene. CDR1 is MGHRA and CDR2 is YSYEKL in the germline V gene. CDR3 size: 13 residues. CDR3 nucleotide sequence: TGCGCCAGCAGCCAGGGGACAGGGGGTGGCTACACCTTC. Encoded protein: CASSQGTGGGYTF.

Note on this clonotype: This may be a read error: a much more frequent sequence differs by one nucleotide. The chain carries TRBV9 and TRBJ1-2; 10 bases match TRBD1. Trimming removed 0 bases from V and 4 bases from J; junction bases left unmatched: 0. From germline, CDR1 is SGDLS and CDR2 YYNGEE. The CDR3 covers 14 residues. The CDR3 spells CASSVGQGAYGYTF. The CDR3 bases are TGTGCCAGCAGCGTAGGACAGGGGGCCTATGGCTACACCTTC.

The rearrangement links TRBV6-4 to TRBJ2-1, with 10 bases identical to TRBD1. The trim removed 2 bases at V and 7 bases at J, leaving 8 bases unmatched. Germline CDR1 and CDR2: MRHNA and SNTAGT. CDR3 length: 16 residues. CDR3: CASSDSLTGGRNEQFF. CDR3 coding DNA: TGTGCCAGCAGTGACAGTTTGACAGGGGGCAGGAATGAGCAGTTCTTC.

This clonotype was seen a few times. The chain uses TRBV5-1 and TRBJ2-5; the match to TRBD2 covers 11 bases. The germline CDR1 and CDR2 sequences are SGHRS and YFSETQ. The V and J ends lost 6 bases and 3 bases, in that order; junction bases with no gene match: 10. The CDR3 is 16 amino acids. The CDR3 DNA sequence: TGCGCCAGCAACCCAATAGCGGGGGGGCCGAAAGAGACCCAGTACTTC. Residues: CASNPIAGGPKETQYF.

In this sample, this clonotype turned up many times. The rearrangement uses TRBV7-9 and TRBJ2-3; D may be TRBD2 (7 bases). The germline V and J ends were trimmed by 3 bases and 5 bases, with 21 bases remaining between them. The CDR3 totals 17 residues. Germline lookup yields CDR1 SEHNR and CDR2 FQNEAQ (reference sequence). The CDR3 nucleotides read TGTGCCAGCAGCTTCCCTTTTTGGGGGGGCGTTCGAGATACGCAGTATTTT. Translated, it gives CASSFPFWGGVRDTQYF.

V is TRBV27 and J is TRBJ2-2; 9 bases line up with TRBD2. The V segment lost 4 bases and the J segment 3 bases; nucleotides outside the gene matches: 9. Germline CDR1 reads MNHEY; CDR2 reads SMNVEV (reference sequence). This CDR3 has 17 amino acids. CDR3 nucleotides: TGTGCCAGCAGTTACGCTAGCGGGGCTACCTACACCGGGGAGCTGTTTTTT. Its protein product is CASSYASGATYTGELFF.

This clonotype was counted ten times or more. V usage is TRBV18 and J usage is TRBJ1-1, with a weak D call TRBD1 (5 bases). The germline CDR1 and CDR2 sequences are KGHSH and LQKENI. With 5 bases removed from V and 1 base from J, the gap between germline ends came to 11 bases. The length of the CDR3 is 14 residues. CDR3 DNA: TGTGCCAGCTCAACCCAGGGTACGAACACTGAAGCTTTCTTT. Translated: CASSTQGTNTEAFF.

The rearrangement uses TRBV7-9 and TRBJ1-5; maybe TRBD1 (5 bases). CDR1 is SEHNR, CDR2 FQNEAQ, per germline (reference sequence). Trimming pared 1 base from V and 7 bases from J, leaving 14 bases between. The CDR3 is 15 residues long. CDR3 nucleotide sequence: TGTGCCAGCAGCTTAGGGTCCGGGGGTCACCAGCCCCAGCATTTT. Protein sequence: CASSLGSGGHQPQHF.

The CDR3 spells CASSQRPLGQNYGYTF. The CDR3 DNA sequence: TGTGCCAGCAGCCAACGGCCCCTCGGGCAGAACTATGGCTACACCTTC. This chain connects TRBV4-2 to TRBJ1-2; D uncertain. There are 16 residues in the CDR3. The germline V gene has CDR1 LGHNA and CDR2 YNFKEQ. The V gene lost 2 bases and the J gene lost 2 bases, with 15 bases spanning the gap.

This clonotype was observed a handful of times. The CDR3 DNA is TGTGCCAGCAGTTACTCCCGACAGGGTGGCTATGGCTACACCTTC. Translation gives CASSYSRQGGYGYTF. V is TRBV6-6 and J is TRBJ1-2, with TRBD1 matching over 7 bases. Trimming took 0 bases from V and 4 from J; bases not matched to a gene: 5. Germline CDR1 and CDR2: MNHNY and SVGAGI (reference sequence). The CDR3 spans 15 residues.

CDR3 DNA sequence: TGTGCCAGCAGGTTACGGGGGGCTTACACTGAAGCTTTCTTT. Translated, it gives CASRLRGAYTEAFF. The chain recombines TRBV2 with TRBJ1-1, with D possibly matching TRBD1 (6 bases). Germline CDR1 SNHLY, CDR2 FYNNEI. Trimming left V 6 bases short and J 3 bases short, with 14 bases between. The length of the CDR3 is 14 residues.